The next 28 T cell receptor beta chains were all read from a single sample in a study of blood T cell repertoires in COVID-19. Sequenced by immunoSEQ multiplex PCR; TCRdb stores in-frame clones only, minus some. The data show around 130,000 clones, 86% seen once. The specimen was peripheral blood. These receptors all stem from a middle-aged man with acute or convalescent COVID-19.

CDR3 DNA sequence: TGCGCCAGCAAGACCCCCGGGGACACTGAAGCTTTCTTT. Translating gives CASKTPGDTEAFF. The chain employs TRBV5-1 and TRBJ1-1; no reliable D call. V gave up 6 bases and J gave up 3 bases, with 12 bases separating them. Germline values: CDR1 SGHRS, CDR2 YFSETQ. The CDR3 loop spans 13 amino acids.

The chain links TRBV18 to TRBJ2-3; 11 bases fit TRBD2. CDR1 KGHSH and CDR2 LQKENI come from the germline V gene. This CDR3 comprises 14 residues. The ends lost 5 bases at V and 3 bases at J; junction bases unmatched: 1. CDR3: CASSRTSGTDTQYF. In DNA form, the CDR3 reads TGTGCCAGCTCAAGGACTAGCGGGACAGATACGCAGTATTTT.

The chain couples TRBV21-1 to TRBJ2-3; no check of the table's D call, TRBD2, against the DNA was made. TRBV21-1 is a pseudogene locus. This CDR3 contains 20 residues. The CDR3 region has the DNA TGTGCCAGCAGCAAACCTGTCGAGGGTCAACACCCTCCCAGCACAGATACGCAGTATTTT. Its protein product is CASSKPVEGQHPPSTDTQYF.

The rearrangement uses TRBV14 and TRBJ1-5; TRBD1 aligns across 10 bases. This CDR3 region has 20 residues. The germline gives CDR1 SGHDN, CDR2 FVKESK. Germline trimming cut 0 bases from V and 2 bases from J; bases unmatched to any gene: 13. CDR3 sequence (DNA): TGTGCCAGCAGCCAAGACCCGGGACAGGGGTTAATTATGTGCAATCAGCCCCAGCATTTT. This translates into CASSQDPGQGLIMCNQPQHF.

V and J are TRBV19 and TRBJ2-3, with D tentatively TRBD1 (6 bases). CDR3 length equals 14 residues. CDR1 LNHDA and CDR2 SQIVND come from the germline V gene (reference sequence). V lost 3 bases, J lost 4 bases, and 11 bases lay in between. CDR3 in amino acids: CASSIRGLSDTQYF. The CDR3 nucleotides are TGTGCCAGTAGTATCAGGGGTTTATCAGATACGCAGTATTTT. Filled out from reference TRBV19 and TRBJ2-3, the complete variable domain reads DGGITQSPKYLFRKEGQNVTLSCEQNLNHDAMYWYRQDPGQGLRLIYYSQIVNDFQKGDIAEGYSVSREKKESFPLTVTSAQKNPTAFYLCASSIRGLSDTQYFGPGTRLTVL.

The chain recombines TRBV27 with TRBJ1-4; D call uncertain. Trimming stripped 5 bases from V and 8 bases from J, with 15 bases between. This CDR3 is built from 14 residues. Germline V CDR1 and CDR2: MNHEY, SMNVEV (reference sequence). In DNA form, the CDR3 reads TGTGCCAGCAGTCCCCGGGGTACCTTCGAAAAACTGTTTTTT. Its translation is CASSPRGTFEKLFF.

A single count supports this clone. This chain connects TRBV15 to TRBJ2-1, with D possibly TRBD2 on 7 matching bases. The CDR3 consists of 15 residues. Trimming pared 9 bases from V and 2 bases from J, leaving 17 bases between. CDR1 is LNHNV, CDR2 YYDKDF, per germline (reference sequence). The CDR3 sequence is CATQGRGATYNEQFF. The CDR3 nucleotides read TGTGCCACGCAAGGACGGGGGGCAACCTACAATGAGCAGTTCTTC.

The CDR3 protein is CATWGTSGYQETQYF. As DNA, the CDR3 is TGTGCCACATGGGGGACTAGCGGGTATCAAGAGACCCAGTACTTC. This rearrangement joins TRBV30 to TRBJ2-5, with 12 positions matching TRBD2. Germline V lookup: CDR1 GTSNPN, CDR2 SVGIG (reference sequence). This CDR3 spans 15 amino acids. V lost 8 bases to trimming and J lost 2 bases; unmatched junction nucleotides: 9.

The CDR3 nucleotides read TGTGCCAGCAGCCGCCCTGACAGGGGCGTTTGGGAGCAGTTCTTC. Protein sequence: CASSRPDRGVWEQFF. The rearrangement uses TRBV6-5 and TRBJ2-1, with 8 nucleotides matching TRBD1. The CDR3 is made up of 15 amino acids. Germline-derived CDR1 and CDR2 are MNHEY and SVGAGI. The ends lost 6 bases at V and 10 bases at J; junction bases unmatched: 14.

This rearrangement joins TRBV19 to TRBJ1-2; weak D call: TRBD1 (6 bases). The CDR3 consists of 15 residues. CDR1 is LNHDA, CDR2 SQIVND, per germline (reference sequence). Trimming removed 4 bases at V and 1 base at J, with 13 bases between. CDR3 residues: CASSSGQLLNYGYTF. CDR3 sequence (DNA): TGTGCCAGTAGTAGCGGACAGTTACTTAACTATGGCTACACCTTC.

J is TRBJ1-5 and V is TRBV19; a possible D gene is TRBD1 (6 bases). In germline, CDR1 is LNHDA, CDR2 SQIVND (reference sequence). The CDR3 has 15 amino acids. Trimming shortened V by 2 bases and J by 4 bases, and 12 bases separated the two germline ends. CDR3 DNA sequence: TGTGCCAGTAGTATAAAGACAGGCTTTAATCAGCCCCAGCATTTT. As protein: CASSIKTGFNQPQHF.

V and J are TRBV23-1 and TRBJ1-5; TRBD1 might be the D (5 bases). TRBV23-1 is sorted into the ORF group, with uncertain function. The ends were cut back, 4 bases at V and 1 base at J, with 11 bases in the middle. This CDR3 region has 15 residues. CDR3 in amino acids: CASSPQGNSNQPQHF. The CDR3 coding sequence is TGCGCCAGCAGTCCTCAGGGTAACAGCAATCAGCCCCAGCATTTT.

V is TRBV5-1 and J is TRBJ1-5, with D perhaps matching TRBD1 (6 bases). The CDR3 length is 14 residues. Trimming pared 0 bases from V and 6 bases from J, leaving 10 bases between. Germline-derived CDR1 and CDR2 are SGHRS and YFSETQ. The CDR3 protein is CASSLVGGGQPQHF. The CDR3 coding sequence is TGCGCCAGCAGCTTGGTAGGGGGGGGTCAGCCCCAGCATTTT.

This clone was found a few times. The CDR3 nucleotides read TGTGCCAGTAGGAGACGGACTGATAGCTACACCTTC. This sequence encodes CASRRRTDSYTF. V and J are TRBV19 and TRBJ1-2; D is ambiguous. With 6 bases removed from V and 9 bases from J, the gap between germline ends came to 14 bases. CDR1 is LNHDA and CDR2 is SQIVND in the germline V gene (reference sequence). This CDR3 spans 12 amino acids.

The V gene is TRBV7-9, the J gene TRBJ2-1; D unresolved. V was cut by 5 bases and J by 6 bases, with 8 bases left in between. The CDR3 runs to 12 residues. The germline V gene has CDR1 SEHNR and CDR2 FQNEAQ (reference sequence). The CDR3 region is CASSAASNEQFF. The CDR3 nucleotides are TGTGCCAGCAGCGCCGCCAGCAATGAGCAGTTCTTC.

This chain uses TRBV30 with TRBJ1-2; 9 bases align to TRBD1. The CDR3 sequence is 13 residues long. CDR1 and CDR2 from the germline V gene are GTSNPN and SVGIG (reference sequence). CDR3 bases: TGTGCTAATGGACAGGGGACGAACTATGGCTACACCTTC. Its translation is CANGQGTNYGYTF.

This clone has a single count. The chain recombines TRBV5-4 with TRBJ2-7, with 10 bases matching TRBD1. The CDR3 is 14 residues long. Germline trimming cut 2 bases from V and 3 bases from J; bases unmatched to any gene: 2. Germline CDR1 is SGHNT and CDR2 is YYREEE (reference sequence). The CDR3 DNA is TGTGCCAGCAGCTTAAGGACAGGGGGCTACGAGCAGTACTTC. This translates into CASSLRTGGYEQYF.

The chain joins TRBV30 to TRBJ1-2; D perhaps matches TRBD1 (5 bases). CDR1 is GTSNPN, CDR2 SVGIG, per germline (reference sequence). Trimming cost V 4 bases and J 2 bases, with 17 bases left between them. The CDR3 has 15 amino acids. CDR3 DNA sequence: TGTGCCTGGACCCCAGTCAAGACAGAGAACTATGGCTACACCTTC. Residues: CAWTPVKTENYGYTF.

This chain uses TRBV30 with TRBJ1-2, with D hard to call. The CDR3 consists of 15 residues. The V gene's germline CDR1 is GTSNPN and CDR2 SVGIG (reference sequence). Trimming removed 7 bases at V and 0 bases at J, with 18 bases between. CDR3 sequence: CASKALTASNYGYTF. CDR3 in DNA: TGTGCCTCCAAGGCCCTAACAGCATCTAACTATGGCTACACCTTC.

This clone was seen just once. The chain recombines TRBV29-1 with TRBJ2-1, with D possibly being TRBD2 (6 bases). CDR3 size: 13 residues. V was pared by 4 bases and J by 10 bases, with 17 bases between. Germline CDR1 and CDR2: SQVTM and ANQGSEA. The CDR3 reads CSVGYRPRGEQFF. The CDR3 DNA reads as TGCAGCGTTGGGTACCGGCCACGGGGGGAGCAGTTCTTC.

CDR3 loop: CASADRGSGNTIYF. The CDR3 DNA sequence: TGTGCCAGCGCGGACAGGGGCTCTGGAAACACCATATATTTT. This chain uses TRBV6-6 with TRBJ1-3, with 9 nucleotides matching TRBD1. CDR1 is MNHNY, CDR2 SVGAGI, per germline (reference sequence). Germline trimming cut 8 bases from V and 0 bases from J; bases unmatched to any gene: 2. The CDR3 has 14 amino acids.

This clone was counted only a few times. The chain combines TRBV30 with TRBJ1-2; tentatively, D is TRBD1 (5 bases). This CDR3 is 8 amino acids long. CDR1 and CDR2 (germline): GTSNPN, SVGIG (reference sequence). The V gene lost 7 bases and the J gene lost 8 bases, with 5 bases spanning the gap. CDR3 amino acids: CASGGYTF. CDR3 nucleotides: TGTGCCTCAGGGGGCTACACCTTC.

This clone was observed once. This rearrangement joins TRBV19 to TRBJ1-4; D possibly corresponds to TRBD1 (5 bases). The CDR3 length is 16 residues. Trimming cost V 3 bases and J 8 bases, with 19 bases left between them. Germline CDR1 reads LNHDA; CDR2 reads SQIVND (reference sequence). The chain's CDR3 is CASSMPGGASTEKLFF. The CDR3 nucleotides read TGTGCCAGTAGTATGCCCGGTGGGGCAAGCACGGAAAAACTGTTTTTT.

The V call is TRBV10-2, the J call TRBJ2-7; D might be TRBD1 (5 bases). CDR3 size: 14 residues. The V end lost 5 bases, the J end lost 0 bases, and 11 bases lay between the germline ends. Germline lookup yields CDR1 WSHSY and CDR2 SAAADI. CDR3 in amino acids: CASSLRQSSYEQYF. CDR3 in DNA: TGCGCCAGCAGTCTAAGACAGAGCTCCTACGAGCAGTACTTC.

This clone appeared once. The chain links TRBV6-5 to TRBJ2-7; possible D gene TRBD2, 5 bases. The CDR3 loop spans 12 amino acids. Between the trimmed V and J ends, which lost 8 bases and 1 base, there was a span of 9 bases. The germline V gene encodes CDR1 MNHEY and CDR2 SVGAGI. CDR3 sequence: CASASMSYEQYF. Here the CDR3 DNA reads TGTGCCAGCGCTAGCATGTCCTACGAGCAGTACTTC.

The chain is built from TRBV6-2 or TRBV6-3 and TRBJ2-2; 10 nucleotides align to TRBD1. Germline trimming cut 2 bases from V and 1 base from J; bases unmatched to any gene: 4. The V gene's germline CDR1 is MNHEY and CDR2 SVGEGT. This CDR3 spans 17 amino acids. CDR3 nucleotide sequence: TGTGCCAGCAGTTACGGGACAGGGGCTTTGAACACCGGGGAGCTGTTTTTT. Translating it yields CASSYGTGALNTGELFF.

The chain uses TRBV5-1 and TRBJ1-1; 8 nucleotides align to TRBD1. CDR1 is SGHRS and CDR2 is YFSETQ in the germline V gene. Trimming cost V 5 bases and J 1 base; bases outside gene matches: 7. This CDR3 is 15 amino acids long. CDR3 loop: CASRRDRIENTEAFF. Here the CDR3 DNA reads TGCGCCAGCAGGAGGGACAGGATCGAGAACACTGAAGCTTTCTTT.

The CDR3 nucleotides read TGTGCCAGCACCAAGGGGGCAGACTATGGCTACACCTTC. Protein product: CASTKGADYGYTF. The V gene is TRBV12-3 or TRBV12-4, the J gene TRBJ1-2, with 7 bases that match TRBD1. This CDR3 has 13 residues. With 7 bases clipped from V and 3 bases from J, the junction kept 5 bases outside the gene matches.